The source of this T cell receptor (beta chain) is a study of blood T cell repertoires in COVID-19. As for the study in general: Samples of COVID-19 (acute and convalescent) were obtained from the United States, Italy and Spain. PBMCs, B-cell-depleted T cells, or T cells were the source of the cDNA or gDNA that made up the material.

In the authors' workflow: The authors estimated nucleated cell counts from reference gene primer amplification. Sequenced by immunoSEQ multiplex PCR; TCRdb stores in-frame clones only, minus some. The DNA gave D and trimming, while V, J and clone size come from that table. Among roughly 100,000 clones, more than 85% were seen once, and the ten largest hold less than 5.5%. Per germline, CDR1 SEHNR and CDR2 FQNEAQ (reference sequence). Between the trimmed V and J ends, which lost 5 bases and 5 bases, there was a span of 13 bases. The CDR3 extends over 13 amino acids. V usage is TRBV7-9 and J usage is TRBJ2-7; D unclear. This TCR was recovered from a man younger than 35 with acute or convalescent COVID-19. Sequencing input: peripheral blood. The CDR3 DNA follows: TGTGCCAGCAGCGCGTCGCTAGGAGACGAGCAGTACTTC. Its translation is CASSASLGDEQYF.